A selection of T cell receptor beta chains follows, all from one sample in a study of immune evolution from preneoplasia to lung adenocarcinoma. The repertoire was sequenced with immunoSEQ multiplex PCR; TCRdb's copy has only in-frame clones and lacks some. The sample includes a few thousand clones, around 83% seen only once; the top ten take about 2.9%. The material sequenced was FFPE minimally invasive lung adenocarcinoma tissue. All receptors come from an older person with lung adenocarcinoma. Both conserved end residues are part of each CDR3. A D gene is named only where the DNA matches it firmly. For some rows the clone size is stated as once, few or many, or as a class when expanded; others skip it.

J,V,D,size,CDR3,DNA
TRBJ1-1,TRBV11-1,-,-,CASSLVRNTEAFF,TGTGCCAGCAGCTTAGTCAGGAACACTGAAGCTTTCTTT
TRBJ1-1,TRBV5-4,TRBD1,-,CASSNLGQVEAFF,TGTGCCAGCAGCAACCTTGGACAGGTTGAAGCTTTCTTT
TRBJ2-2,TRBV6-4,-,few,CASSVEGNTGELFF,TGTGCCAGCAGTGTGGAGGGTAACACCGGGGAGCTGTTTTTT
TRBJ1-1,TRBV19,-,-,CASSIGGIEAFF,TGTGCCAGTAGTATTGGAGGGATTGAAGCTTTCTTT
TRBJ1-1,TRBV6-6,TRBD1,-,CASSNPGQGYTEAFF,TGTGCCAGCAGCAACCCGGGACAGGGGTACACTGAAGCTTTCTTT
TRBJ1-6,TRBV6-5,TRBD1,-,CASSYSRDSSSPLHF,TGTGCCAGCAGTTACTCCCGGGACAGCTCTTCACCCCTCCACTTT
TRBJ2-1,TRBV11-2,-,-,CASSLHTNEQFF,TGTGCCAGCAGTCTCCATACCAATGAGCAGTTCTTC
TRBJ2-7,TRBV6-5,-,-,CASSYQVNYEQYF,TGTGCCAGCAGTTACCAGGTAAACTACGAGCAGTACTTC
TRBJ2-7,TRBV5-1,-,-,CASSLVGVAYEQYF,TGCGCCAGCAGCTTGGTGGGAGTTGCTTACGAGCAGTACTTC
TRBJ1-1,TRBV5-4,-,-,CASRAGWDSEAFF,TGTGCCAGCAGAGCAGGGTGGGATTCCGAAGCTTTCTTT
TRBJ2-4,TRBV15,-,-,CATSRDLAKNIQYF,TGTGCCACCAGCAGAGATCTAGCCAAAAACATTCAGTACTTC
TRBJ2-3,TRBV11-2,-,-,CASSIRRDTQYF,TGTGCCAGCAGCATCCGGAGAGATACGCAGTATTTT
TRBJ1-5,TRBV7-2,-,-,CASSRGQINQPQHF,TGTGCCAGCAGCCGCGGACAGATCAATCAGCCCCAGCATTTT
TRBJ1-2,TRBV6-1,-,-,CASSEDGARPYGYTF,TGTGCCAGCAGTGAGGATGGGGCGCGGCCCTATGGCTACACCTTC
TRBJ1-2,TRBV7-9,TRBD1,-,CASSFQGADYGYTF,TGTGCCAGCAGCTTCCAGGGGGCTGACTATGGCTACACCTTC
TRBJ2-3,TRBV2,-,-,CASSFTPTGPSTDTQYF,TGTGCCAGCAGCTTTACTCCGACAGGCCCTAGCACAGATACGCAGTATTTT
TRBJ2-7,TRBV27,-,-,CASSLRDPLNYEQYF,TGTGCCAGCAGTTTACGGGACCCCCTCAACTACGAGCAGTACTTC
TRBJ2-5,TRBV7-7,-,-,CASSTGPEGTQYF,TGTGCTAGCAGCACGGGACCCGAAGGGACCCAGTACTTC
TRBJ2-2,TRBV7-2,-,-,CASSLTDGGPRGGELFF,TGTGCCAGCAGCTTGACTGACGGGGGGCCAAGAGGCGGGGAGCTGTTTTTT
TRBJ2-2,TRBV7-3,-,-,CASRVGVTGELFF,TGTGCCAGCAGGGTAGGGGTCACCGGGGAGCTGTTTTTT
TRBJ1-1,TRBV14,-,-,CASSPFLMNTEAFF,TGTGCCAGCAGCCCGTTTCTTATGAACACTGAAGCTTTCTTT
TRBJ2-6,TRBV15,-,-,CATSRDHRSGANVLTF,TGTGCCACCAGCAGAGATCACCGCTCTGGGGCCAACGTCCTGACTTTC
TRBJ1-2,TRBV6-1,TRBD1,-,CASRTGQGTGYTF,TGTGCCAGCAGAACCGGACAGGGTACGGGCTACACCTTC
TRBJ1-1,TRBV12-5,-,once,CASGLGRVLGTEAFF,TGTGCTAGTGGTTTGGGCAGGGTCCTGGGCACTGAAGCTTTCTTT
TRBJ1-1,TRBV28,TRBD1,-,CASSLNPRGWAFF,TGTGCCAGCAGTTTAAATCCCAGGGGGTGGGCTTTCTTT
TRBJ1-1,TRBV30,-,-,CAWSRRGGYLSMNTEAFF,TGTGCCTGGAGTCGCCGGGGTGGGTACTTATCCATGAACACTGAAGCTTTCTTT
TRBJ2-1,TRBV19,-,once,CASSMSGNYYNEQFF,TGTGCCAGTAGTATGTCGGGGAACTACTACAATGAGCAGTTCTTC
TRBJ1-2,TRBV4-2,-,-,CASSPTASYGYTF,TGTGCCAGCAGCCCGACAGCTTCCTATGGCTACACCTTC
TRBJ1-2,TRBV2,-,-,CASSERQYGYTF,TGTGCCAGCAGTGAACGACAGTATGGCTACACCTTC
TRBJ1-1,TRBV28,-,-,CASIMGVLGDTEAFF,TGTGCCAGCATAATGGGGGTGCTCGGGGACACTGAAGCTTTCTTT
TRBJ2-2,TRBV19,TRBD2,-,CASTMGLAYTGELFF,TGTGCCAGTACCATGGGACTAGCGTACACCGGGGAGCTGTTTTTT
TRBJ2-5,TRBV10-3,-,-,CAIKGTGIETQYF,TGTGCCATCAAGGGAACAGGGATAGAGACCCAGTACTTC
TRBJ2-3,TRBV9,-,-,CASSVAGVTDTQYF,TGTGCCAGCAGCGTGGCAGGGGTTACAGATACGCAGTATTTT
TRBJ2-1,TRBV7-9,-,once,CASSPRGSGLNEQFF,TGTGCCAGCAGCCCCCGGGGTAGCGGACTCAATGAGCAGTTCTTC
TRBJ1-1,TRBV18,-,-,CASSPRPNLAEAFF,TGTGCCAGCTCACCTCGACCCAACCTGGCTGAAGCTTTCTTT
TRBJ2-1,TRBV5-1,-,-,CASSLGGSTYNEQFF,TGCGCCAGCAGCTTAGGAGGGAGCACCTACAATGAGCAGTTCTTC
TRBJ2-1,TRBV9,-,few,CASSGVREGEQFF,TGTGCCAGCAGCGGCGTGAGGGAAGGCGAGCAGTTCTTC
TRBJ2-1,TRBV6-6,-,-,CASSDQEGRNEQFF,TGTGCCAGCAGTGACCAGGAGGGCCGCAATGAGCAGTTCTTC
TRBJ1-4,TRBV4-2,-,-,CASSQGQVAEKLFF,TGTGCCAGCAGCCAAGGACAGGTAGCCGAAAAACTGTTTTTT
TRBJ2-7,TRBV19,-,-,CASYYEQYF,TGTGCCAGTTACTACGAGCAGTACTTC
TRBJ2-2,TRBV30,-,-,CARTRGGSTGELFF,TGTGCCCGAACGCGGGGAGGTAGCACCGGGGAGCTGTTTTTT
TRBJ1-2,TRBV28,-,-,CASSPELGGRRGYTF,TGTGCCAGCAGTCCCGAATTGGGGGGAAGGAGGGGCTACACCTTC
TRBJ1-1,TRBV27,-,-,CASSLLRGTEAFF,TGTGCCAGCAGTTTACTCCGGGGCACTGAAGCTTTCTTT
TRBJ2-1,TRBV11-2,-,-,CASSPLDSSEQFF,TGTGCCAGCAGCCCGCTAGATAGTAGTGAGCAGTTCTTC
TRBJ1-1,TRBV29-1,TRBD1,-,CSGGQGDTEAFF,TGCAGCGGAGGACAGGGGGACACTGAAGCTTTCTTT
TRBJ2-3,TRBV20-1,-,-,CSHILADTQYF,TGCAGTCACATTCTCGCAGATACGCAGTATTTT
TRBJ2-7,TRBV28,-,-,CASSSGNSGRYEQYF,TGTGCCAGCAGTTCTGGTAATAGCGGAAGGTACGAGCAGTACTTC
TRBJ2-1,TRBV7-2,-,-,CASSNLMAIGNEQFF,TGTGCCAGCAGCAACTTAATGGCGATTGGGAATGAGCAGTTCTTC
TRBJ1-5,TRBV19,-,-,CASSSPSYGQPQHF,TGTGCCAGTAGTAGCCCGTCCTACGGGCAGCCCCAGCATTTT
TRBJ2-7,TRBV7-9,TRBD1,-,CASSFGQGEQYF,TGTGCCAGCAGCTTTGGACAGGGTGAGCAGTACTTC
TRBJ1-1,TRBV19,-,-,CASSTPTLNTEAFF,TGTGCCAGTAGTACTCCGACGTTGAACACTGAAGCTTTCTTT
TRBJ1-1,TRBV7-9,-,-,CASSFAVSNTEAFF,TGTGCCAGCAGCTTCGCGGTTTCCAACACTGAAGCTTTCTTT
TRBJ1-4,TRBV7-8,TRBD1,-,CASSLNVGGEKLFF,TGTGCCAGCAGCTTAAATGTAGGGGGCGAAAAACTGTTTTTT
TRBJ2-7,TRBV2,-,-,CASNGETYEQYF,TGTGCCAGCAACGGGGAGACCTACGAGCAGTACTTC
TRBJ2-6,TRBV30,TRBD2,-,CAWSWGGVNSGANVLTF,TGTGCCTGGAGTTGGGGAGGGGTCAACTCTGGGGCCAACGTCCTGACTTTC
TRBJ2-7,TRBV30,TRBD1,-,CAWSYGTDPYEQYF,TGTGCCTGGAGCTACGGGACAGACCCTTACGAGCAGTACTTC
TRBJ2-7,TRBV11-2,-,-,CASRPWSGIGPEQYF,TGTGCCAGCAGGCCGTGGAGCGGCATAGGACCCGAGCAGTACTTC
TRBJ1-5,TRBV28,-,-,CASSFAQGRFPQHF,TGTGCCAGCAGTTTTGCCCAGGGACGTTTCCCCCAGCATTTT
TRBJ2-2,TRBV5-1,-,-,CASSWDVTTGELFF,TGCGCCAGCAGCTGGGACGTAACCACCGGGGAGCTGTTTTTT